The present T cell receptor (beta chain) was sequenced within a study of CD8+ T cells in alopecia areata. Findings and limits, study-wide: Higher clonality was seen in lesional scalp than in normal scalp, especially in alopecia totalis/universalis.

Germline CDR1 and CDR2: GTSNPN and SVGIG (reference sequence). The CDR3 extends over 10 amino acids. Trimming left V 1 base short and J 13 bases short, with 8 bases between. RNA was isolated and reverse transcribed to cDNA, the sequencing template. The data were produced by immunoSEQ multiplex PCR, yet TCRdb's version contains in-frame clones alone and is incomplete. The top ten hold about 8.8% of the sample, which has around 97,000 clones, 55% seen once. This clone was found a few times. The antigen is unknown. Material for sequencing was CD4+ T cells sorted from blood. The receptor was derived from a human donor in good health. The V call is TRBV30, the J call TRBJ2-1; D is unresolved. The CDR3 loop reads CAWSGTEQFF. As DNA, the CDR3 is TGTGCCTGGAGTGGTACGGAACAGTTCTTC.